One sample yielded the 10 T cell receptor beta chains listed below, sequenced in a study of cytomegalovirus exposure and HLA in healthy donors. With 60 Vbeta and 13 Jbeta primers, the PCR was carried out. The assay was immunoSEQ multiplex PCR, and TCRdb's table has in-frame clones only and misses some. This sample carries under 150,000 clones, 70% to 85% of them seen once, and the ten largest clones take approximately 1.3%. Material for sequencing was PBMCs. The receptors were sampled from a man aged 30 to 45 in good health and CMV-seropositive.

The chain joins TRBV27 to TRBJ2-1; the match to TRBD2 covers 9 bases. This CDR3 contains 16 residues. The V gene end was trimmed by 7 bases and the J gene end by 1 base; junction bases not matched to a gene: 8. Germline CDR1 and CDR2: MNHEY and SMNVEV (reference sequence). The CDR3 protein is CASTGSGRQSYNEQFF. CDR3 nucleotide sequence: TGTGCCAGCACCGGTAGCGGGAGACAATCCTACAATGAGCAGTTCTTC.

This clone has just a few counts. The chain combines TRBV10-2 with TRBJ1-4, with D tentatively TRBD1 (6 bases). Trimming shortened V by 5 bases and J by 7 bases, and 11 bases separated the two germline ends. The germline gives CDR1 WSHSY, CDR2 SAAADI. CDR3 size: 13 residues. CDR3 protein: CASSTGPSEKLFF. As DNA, the CDR3 is TGCGCCAGCAGTACAGGGCCGAGTGAAAAACTGTTTTTT.

The V and J genes are TRBV28 and TRBJ1-6; D is possibly TRBD1 (5 bases). This CDR3 region has 15 residues. The V gene lost 5 bases and the J gene lost 6 bases, with 14 bases spanning the gap. Germline V CDR1 and CDR2: MDHEN, SYDVKM. The CDR3 DNA is TGTGCCAGCAGTCCCCAGGGTCGCGGTAATTCACCCCTCCACTTT. This encodes CASSPQGRGNSPLHF.

Here the CDR3 DNA reads TGTGCCAGCAAAGGGACTCTACATAGCAATCAGCCCCAGCATTTT. It is translated as CASKGTLHSNQPQHF. The chain is built from TRBV2 and TRBJ1-5; weak D call: TRBD1 (5 bases). V was pared by 7 bases and J by 0 bases, with 13 bases between. Germline CDR1 and CDR2: SNHLY and FYNNEI. This CDR3 region has 15 residues.

This rearrangement joins TRBV19 to TRBJ2-3; perhaps TRBD2 as D (7 bases). The CDR3 length is 13 residues. V dropped 6 bases and J dropped 4 bases, with 11 bases sitting between them. The germline gives CDR1 LNHDA, CDR2 SQIVND (reference sequence). The CDR3 sequence: CASSGGGADTQYF. The DNA of the CDR3 is TGTGCCAGTAGCGGAGGGGGGGCAGATACGCAGTATTTT.

The rearrangement uses TRBV6-5 and TRBJ1-2; TRBD1 aligns across 10 bases. Germline CDR1 reads MNHEY; CDR2 reads SVGAGI. The trim removed 5 bases at V and 1 base at J, leaving 4 bases unmatched. CDR3 length: 15 residues. CDR3 sequence: CASSTGQGGNYGYTF. The DNA for the CDR3 is TGTGCCAGCAGTACCGGACAGGGGGGTAACTATGGCTACACCTTC.

The rearrangement joins TRBV28 to TRBJ1-5; D is undetermined. V gave up 6 bases and J gave up 0 bases, with 9 bases separating them. Germline V CDR1 and CDR2: MDHEN, SYDVKM. The CDR3 spans 14 residues. This chain's CDR3 is CASRRSYSNQPQHF. CDR3 nucleotide sequence: TGTGCCAGCAGGAGAAGTTATAGCAATCAGCCCCAGCATTTT.

V gene TRBV28 combines with J gene TRBJ1-2; 7 bases match TRBD1. Germline V lookup: CDR1 MDHEN, CDR2 SYDVKM. The CDR3 runs 15 residues. V was clipped by 5 bases and J by 6 bases; unmatched bases: 12. The CDR3 DNA is TGTGCCAGCAGTCTGGATCGAGGAGGGGGCGATGGCTACACCTTC. Residues: CASSLDRGGGDGYTF.

This clone was detected once. The J gene is TRBJ2-1, the V gene TRBV29-1; TRBD2 matches 7 bases. Germline V gives CDR1 SQVTM, CDR2 ANQGSEA. With 2 bases clipped from V and 9 bases from J, the junction kept 7 bases outside the gene matches. The CDR3 runs 13 residues. The CDR3 is CSVERAGVGEQFF. For the CDR3, the DNA is TGCAGCGTTGAAAGGGCGGGGGTAGGTGAGCAGTTCTTC.

The chain uses TRBV9 and TRBJ2-1; D perhaps matches TRBD2 (7 bases). CDR1 and CDR2 from the germline V gene are SGDLS and YYNGEE. The CDR3 sequence is 13 residues long. With 5 bases removed from V and 13 bases from J, the gap between germline ends came to 19 bases. CDR3 protein: CASSPEGGGVQFF. For the CDR3, the DNA is TGTGCCAGCAGTCCGGAGGGGGGAGGGGTTCAGTTCTTC.